Following are 32 T cell receptor beta chains from one sample sequenced in a study of neurological immune-mediated disorders. TCRdb itself ran the 5' RACE reads through MiXCR, one entry per CDR3 protein. The sample shows fewer than 65,000 distinct CDR3 sequences, roughly 4.6% of them seen only once. The sequenced material came from PBMCs. The receptors stem from a man aged 50-60 years with multiple sclerosis.

This clonotype was counted many times. CDR3 DNA sequence: TGTGCCAGCAGCCAAGTGTCGAGGCGGGCAGGACTGGAGACCCAGTACTTC. Translation: CASSQVSRRAGLETQYF. V is TRBV3-1 and J is TRBJ2-5, with D perhaps TRBD2 (5 bases). Between the trimmed V and J ends, which lost 1 base and 5 bases, there was a span of 20 bases. CDR3 size: 17 residues. Germline values: CDR1 LGHDT, CDR2 YNNKEL (reference sequence).

Details on this clonotype: A much more abundant neighbour one base away suggests this may be a read error. The chain is built from TRBV15 and TRBJ1-5; no clear D. V was cut by 0 bases and J by 11 bases, with 11 bases left in between. The CDR3 extends over 13 amino acids. CDR1 is LNHNV, CDR2 YYDKDF, per germline (reference sequence). CDR3 sequence: CATSRDAKQSQHF. DNA of the CDR3: TGTGCCACCAGCAGAGATGCGAAGCAGTCCCAGCATTTT.

This clonotype was counted at least ten times. CDR3 amino acids: CASSPGWGEADIQYF. DNA of the CDR3: TGCGCCAGCAGCCCCGGTTGGGGGGAAGCGGACATTCAGTACTTC. V gene TRBV10-2 combines with J gene TRBJ2-4; D is possibly TRBD2 (6 bases). The CDR3 spans 15 residues. Deletions cut 6 bases from V and 8 bases from J, with 20 bases between. Germline values: CDR1 WSHSY, CDR2 SAAADI.

This clonotype was recorded many times. The chain is built from TRBV6-5 and TRBJ1-3; TRBD1 is a possible D gene (5 bases). Per germline, CDR1 MNHEY and CDR2 SVGAGI. This CDR3 spans 10 amino acids. The V end lost 7 bases, the J end lost 11 bases, and 9 bases lay between the germline ends. This CDR3 reads CASIGTSIYF. The CDR3 DNA sequence: TGTGCCAGCATAGGGACCTCCATATATTTT.

The table lists this clonotype with a few counts. The V call is TRBV20-1, the J call TRBJ2-7; TRBD1 agrees at 8 bases. The CDR3 extends over 14 amino acids. The J segment lost 2 bases and the V segment lost 3 bases, leaving 6 bases of the junction unmatched. The V gene's germline CDR1 is DFQATT and CDR2 SNEGSKA (reference sequence). The CDR3 here is CSASFRTGPYEQYF. For the CDR3, the DNA is TGCAGTGCTAGTTTCCGGACAGGGCCCTACGAGCAGTACTTC.

The chain has TRBV27 and TRBJ1-1, with a tentative D call TRBD1 (5 bases). With 5 bases removed from V and 3 bases from J, the gap between germline ends came to 13 bases. This CDR3 spans 14 amino acids. Germline V gives CDR1 MNHEY, CDR2 SMNVEV (reference sequence). CDR3 amino acids: CASSRWGRDTEAFF. In DNA, the CDR3 is TGTGCCAGCAGTCGATGGGGACGGGACACTGAAGCTTTCTTT.

This clonotype was seen at least ten times. The rearrangement uses TRBV7-3 and TRBJ2-3, with D tentatively TRBD1 or TRBD2 (5 bases each). Trimming shortened V by 3 bases and J by 4 bases, and 8 bases separated the two germline ends. The CDR3 is 13 amino acids. Looked up from germline, CDR1 is SGHTA and CDR2 is FQGTGA. The CDR3: CASSLGTSDTQYF. CDR3 in DNA: TGTGCCAGCAGCTTGGGGACGTCAGATACGCAGTATTTT.

This clonotype was seen only a few times. It is likely a read error, because the conserved phenylalanine at the end of the CDR3 is missing. This chain connects TRBV20-1 to TRBJ2-1, with D hard to call. The germline V gene encodes CDR1 DFQATT and CDR2 SNEGSKA (reference sequence). This CDR3 is 13 amino acids long. Trimming took off 1 base at V and 5 bases at J, with 9 bases between the two ends. CDR3 nucleotide sequence: TGCAGTGCTAGAGTTCCTAGGGACAATGAGCAGTTCAAC. Amino acid sequence: CSARVPRDNEQFN.

The sample holds many counts of this clonotype. This chain links TRBV10-3 with TRBJ2-7; D is possibly TRBD1 or TRBD2 (7 bases each). V lost 3 bases, J lost 4 bases, and 16 bases lay in between. Germline-derived CDR1 and CDR2 are ENHRY and SYGVKD. CDR3 length: 15 residues. CDR3 bases: TGTGCCATCAGTGATTCGACAGGGAGGGGTTACGAGCAGTACTTC. Amino acid sequence: CAISDSTGRGYEQYF.

This clonotype was counted many times. The gene calls are TRBV6-1 and TRBJ2-4; D is unresolved. CDR1 is MNHNS, CDR2 SASEGT, per germline. The CDR3 is 11 residues long. Trimming stripped 5 bases from V and 8 bases from J, with 7 bases between. The DNA of the CDR3 is TGTGCCAGCAGTAACAGACACATTCAGTACTTC. Protein product: CASSNRHIQYF.

V gene TRBV25-1 combines with J gene TRBJ2-1; D ambiguous. Per the germline V gene, CDR1 is MGHDK and CDR2 is SYGVNS. This CDR3 is built from 12 residues. V gave up 3 bases and J gave up 6 bases, with 6 bases separating them. For the CDR3, the DNA is TGTGCCAGCAGTGAGGTCGTCAATGAGCAGTTCTTC. It codes for CASSEVVNEQFF.

This clonotype has ten or more counts. This chain uses TRBV5-1 with TRBJ2-3; TRBD2 aligns across 8 bases. Germline V gene sequence: CDR1 SGHRS, CDR2 YFSETQ. Trimming at V came to 4 bases and at J to 0 bases, leaving 7 bases not matched to a gene. The CDR3 contains 16 residues. The CDR3 nucleotides are TGCGCCAGCAGCCCGGACGGGGGGGGTAGCACAGATACGCAGTATTTT. Residues: CASSPDGGGSTDTQYF.

This clonotype was detected many times. V and J are TRBV12-3 or TRBV12-4 and TRBJ2-1; the match to TRBD2 covers 8 bases. This CDR3 has 12 amino acids. V shed 7 bases, J shed 16 bases, and the junction held 12 bases outside the gene matches. CDR3 amino acids: CASTLVRTSLFF. The DNA for the CDR3 is TGTGCCAGCACCCTAGTCCGGACTAGCCTATTCTTC.

This clonotype was observed at least ten times. The chain recombines TRBV9 with TRBJ1-2; TRBD1 is a possible D gene (6 bases). CDR1 and CDR2 (germline): SGDLS, YYNGEE. This CDR3 contains 15 residues. The V and J ends lost 4 bases and 2 bases respectively, with 15 bases between them. The CDR3 nucleotides are TGTGCCAGCAGCCCCGCGGGACATGTGAACTATGGCTACACCTTC. It translates to CASSPAGHVNYGYTF.

A few counts support this clonotype. This clone may be a read error of a much larger clone one base away. CDR3 coding DNA: TGTGCCAGCAGTACTCAAGAGACCCAGTACTTC. This encodes CASSTQETQYF. The chain is built from TRBV28 and TRBJ2-5; D remains unclear. Germline V lookup: CDR1 MDHEN, CDR2 SYDVKM. The germline V and J ends were trimmed by 5 bases and 2 bases, with 3 bases remaining between them. CDR3 length: 11 residues. The full variable domain, with the rest looked up from reference TRBV28 and TRBJ2-5, is DVKVTQSSRYLVKRTGEKVFLECVQDMDHENMFWYRQDPGLGLRLIYFSYDVKMKEKGDIPEGYSVSREKKERFSLILESASTNQTSMYLCASSTQETQYFGPGTRLLVL.

This clonotype was picked up many times. The V gene is TRBV7-9, the J gene TRBJ1-1; no clear D gene. This CDR3 is built from 11 residues. Trimming pared 2 bases from V and 4 bases from J, leaving 2 bases between. Germline CDR1 and CDR2: SEHNR and FQNEAQ (reference sequence). The CDR3 protein is CASSLITEAFF. The CDR3 DNA reads TGTGCCAGCAGCTTAATCACTGAAGCTTTCTTT.

The sample holds a few counts of this clonotype. The CDR3 DNA follows: TGCAGTGCCTATGACGGACTTCTCCAAGAGACCCAGTACTTC. Protein sequence: CSAYDGLLQETQYF. This rearrangement joins TRBV20-1 to TRBJ2-5; tentative D call: TRBD2 (5 bases). Trimming took off 6 bases at V and 1 base at J, with 15 bases between the two ends. Per germline, CDR1 DFQATT and CDR2 SNEGSKA (reference sequence). The CDR3 spans 14 residues.

This clonotype has a count of ten or more. The chain links TRBV20-1 to TRBJ2-3; 11 bases align to TRBD2. Unmatched junction bases numbered 10, after V lost 2 bases and J lost 3 bases. Germline CDR1 is DFQATT and CDR2 is SNEGSKA (reference sequence). CDR3 length: 17 amino acids. CDR3 bases: TGCAGTGCTAGATCTCTTTGGGCTAGCGGGAGGACAGATACGCAGTATTTT. Amino acid sequence: CSARSLWASGRTDTQYF.

This chain connects TRBV5-1 to TRBJ2-7; 7 nucleotides line up with TRBD1. CDR1 and CDR2 from the germline V gene are SGHRS and YFSETQ. The CDR3 runs to 15 residues. Trimming cost V 6 bases and J 0 bases; bases outside gene matches: 9. The CDR3 loop is CASTVGSGGSYEQYF. In DNA, the CDR3 is TGCGCCAGCACCGTCGGGTCAGGGGGCTCCTACGAGCAGTACTTC. The full variable domain, in which reference TRBV5-1 and TRBJ2-7 provide the parts outside the CDR3, is KAGVTQTPRYLIKTRGQQVTLSCSPISGHRSVSWYQQTPGQGLQFLFEYFSETQRNKGNFPGRFSGRQFSNSRSEMNVSTLELGDSALYLCASTVGSGGSYEQYFGPGTRLTVT.

There are many counts of this clonotype. This sequence joins TRBV20-1 and TRBJ2-7; a possible D gene is TRBD2 (6 bases). With 3 bases removed from V and 5 bases from J, the gap between germline ends came to 14 bases. The CDR3 has 13 residues. Germline V gene data show CDR1 as DFQATT and CDR2 as SNEGSKA (reference sequence). The CDR3 reads CSASPLGLNEQYF. The DNA for the CDR3 is TGCAGTGCTAGCCCCCTGGGACTTAACGAGCAGTACTTC.

This clonotype was recorded at least ten times. The chain recombines TRBV5-1 with TRBJ2-3; D is unclear. Trimming removed 4 bases at V and 5 bases at J, with 14 bases between. The CDR3 is 14 amino acids. CDR1 is SGHRS, CDR2 YFSETQ, per germline. The DNA for the CDR3 is TGCGCCAGCAGCCCAAGTATGGCGGAAGATACGCAGTATTTT. This encodes CASSPSMAEDTQYF. Drawing the rest from reference TRBV5-1 and TRBJ2-3, the complete variable domain is KAGVTQTPRYLIKTRGQQVTLSCSPISGHRSVSWYQQTPGQGLQFLFEYFSETQRNKGNFPGRFSGRQFSNSRSEMNVSTLELGDSALYLCASSPSMAEDTQYFGPGTRLTVL.

This clonotype has a count of ten or more. V usage is TRBV14 and J usage is TRBJ2-3, with D possibly being TRBD2 (6 bases). Germline-derived CDR1 and CDR2 are SGHDN and FVKESK. Trimming pared 0 bases from V and 0 bases from J, leaving 13 bases between. The CDR3 has 17 amino acids. The CDR3 is CASSQDGRGMSTDTQYF. In DNA form, the CDR3 reads TGTGCCAGCAGCCAAGATGGTCGGGGGATGAGCACAGATACGCAGTATTTT.

This clonotype was counted ten times or more. The J gene is TRBJ1-3, the V gene TRBV27; no reliable D call. The CDR3 runs to 15 residues. Per germline, CDR1 MNHEY and CDR2 SMNVEV (reference sequence). Trimming stripped 1 base from V and 4 bases from J, with 11 bases between. The CDR3 here is CASSLLPLSGNTIYF. For the CDR3, the DNA is TGTGCCAGCAGTTTATTACCACTCTCAGGAAACACCATATATTTT.

This clonotype was recorded at least ten times. Being one base from a much bigger clone, this may be a read error. The chain uses TRBV12-3 or TRBV12-4 and TRBJ1-1, with a tentative D call TRBD1 (6 bases). Trimming stripped 6 bases from V and 6 bases from J, with 14 bases between. The CDR3 length is 13 residues. The CDR3 protein is CASSKKEGAEAFF. The CDR3 DNA sequence: TGTGCCAGCAGCAAAAAAGAGGGGGCTGAAGCTTTCTTT.

This clonotype was seen ten or more times. V is TRBV6-5 and J is TRBJ1-1, with D hard to call. The germline gives CDR1 MNHEY, CDR2 SVGAGI. This CDR3 contains 13 residues. Trimming removed 0 bases from V and 1 base from J, with 3 bases in between. The chain's CDR3 is CASSYSQNTEAFF. As DNA, the CDR3 is TGTGCCAGCAGTTACTCCCAGAACACTGAAGCTTTCTTT.

This clonotype was seen repeatedly, ten times or more. The chain links TRBV3-1 to TRBJ2-1; TRBD2 aligns across 11 bases. V shed 0 bases and J 4 bases; nucleotides not matched to a gene: 5. Germline lookup yields CDR1 LGHDT and CDR2 YNNKEL (reference sequence). CDR3 size: 17 residues. This CDR3 is CASSQDTSGSVYNEQFF. In DNA, the CDR3 is TGTGCCAGCAGCCAAGACACTAGCGGGAGTGTTTACAATGAGCAGTTCTTC.

This clonotype was detected a few times. The chain is built from TRBV4-1 and TRBJ2-3; TRBD1 agrees at 7 bases. This CDR3 comprises 16 residues. J lost 6 bases, V lost 5 bases, and 14 bases had no gene match. Per germline, CDR1 MGHRA and CDR2 YSYEKL. Written as DNA, the CDR3 is TGCGCCAGCAGCTTAGCCCCCTTACAGGGGACGGATACGCAGTATTTT. Translating it yields CASSLAPLQGTDTQYF.

This clonotype was observed at least ten times. The chain couples TRBV9 to TRBJ2-1; TRBD1 might be the D (6 bases). Trimming removed 3 bases from V and 5 bases from J, with 18 bases in between. CDR3 size: 16 residues. Germline CDR1 and CDR2: SGDLS and YYNGEE. The CDR3 nucleotides are TGTGCCAGCAGCGCTCGGGACGTGACAGGACACAATGAGCAGTTCTTC. Translated: CASSARDVTGHNEQFF.

This clonotype was recorded many times. The chain uses TRBV20-1 and TRBJ2-7; D may be TRBD1 (6 bases). Trimming pared 5 bases from V and 0 bases from J, leaving 14 bases between. This CDR3 contains 14 residues. Germline V gene data show CDR1 as DFQATT and CDR2 as SNEGSKA (reference sequence). The CDR3 here is CSAYRQDRSYEQYF. In nucleotides, the CDR3 is TGCAGTGCTTACCGACAGGATCGCTCCTACGAGCAGTACTTC.

This clonotype was detected ten times or more. This chain links TRBV4-1 with TRBJ2-1; weak D call: TRBD1 (6 bases). The CDR3 is 15 residues long. Per germline, CDR1 MGHRA and CDR2 YSYEKL. V lost 5 bases, J lost 5 bases, and 16 bases lay in between. Here the CDR3 reads CASSIWPDSNNEQFF. The CDR3 bases are TGCGCCAGCAGCATATGGCCGGACAGCAACAATGAGCAGTTCTTC.

In this sample, this clonotype turned up many times. The V and J genes are TRBV12-3 or TRBV12-4 and TRBJ1-1, with 7 nucleotides matching TRBD1. The CDR3 spans 11 residues. V lost 11 bases to trimming and J lost 5 bases; unmatched junction nucleotides: 5. The CDR3 DNA reads TGTGCCTCCCAGGGGGAAACTGAAGCTTTCTTT. Protein product: CASQGETEAFF.

This clonotype appeared many times. The V call is TRBV20-1, the J call TRBJ2-7; D tentatively reads TRBD1 or TRBD2 (6 bases each). The CDR3 is made up of 15 amino acids. Trimming stripped 6 bases from V and 8 bases from J, with 26 bases between. Germline lookup yields CDR1 DFQATT and CDR2 SNEGSKA (reference sequence). DNA of the CDR3: TGCAGTGCCTGGACAGTGACCTACGGGGGAGCCCAGCAGTACTTC. Translated: CSAWTVTYGGAQQYF.